This entry lists 30 T cell receptor beta chains sequenced from one sample in a study of T cell repertoires in cytomegalovirus infection (dated by TCRdb to between 2018 and 2021). Sequenced on an Illumina HiSeq 1500. The public sequencing data were trimmed at Q25 with fastp and processed into clonotypes with MiXCR by TCRdb, which kept only in-frame beta chains. Each entry is one CDR3 protein sequence, shown with its most common DNA and genes. For this sample there are under 850,000 distinct CDR3 sequences; roughly 36% appear just once. The top ten clones comprise around a sixth of the sample. These receptors lack a known antigen. The sample's treatment or condition label, in plain terms: in vitro stimulation with specific CMV peptide epitopes to enrich CMV-specific T cells. The material was cultured PBMCs, obtained from culture after CMV antigen stimulation. The source is a human donor in good health (CMV status not recorded). Some clones in this sample may be carry-over from other donors' samples.

This clonotype was picked up one time. J is TRBJ1-2 and V is TRBV6-2 or TRBV6-3; D is ambiguous. This CDR3 region has 14 residues. The germline V gene encodes CDR1 MNHEY and CDR2 SVGEGT. Trimming left V 6 bases short and J 0 bases short, with 11 bases between. The CDR3 region is CASSLDYTNYGYTF. CDR3 sequence (DNA): TGTGCCAGCAGCCTGGACTACACTAACTATGGCTACACCTTC.

There are a few counts of this clonotype. The chain employs TRBV12-3 or TRBV12-4 and TRBJ1-2, with a tentative D call TRBD1 (6 bases). V lost 6 bases to trimming and J lost 3 bases, with 14 bases between them. This CDR3 contains 14 residues. The CDR3 bases are TGTGCCAGCAGGACCCCGGACAGTCACTATGGCTACACCTTC. Its protein product is CASRTPDSHYGYTF.

This clonotype was observed many times. The chain uses TRBV7-2 and TRBJ1-1; no firm D call. CDR1 is SGHTA, CDR2 FQGNSA, per germline. The CDR3 extends over 14 amino acids. Trimming cost V 6 bases and J 0 bases, with 11 bases left between them. The CDR3 nucleotides are TGTGCCAGCAGTCCGGGTGTCGTGAACACTGAAGCTTTCTTT. It specifies CASSPGVVNTEAFF.

A note on this clonotype: At one of its ends the junction is not consistent with the germline gene, which may arise from a read error. J is TRBJ2-5 and V is TRBV7-2; D may match TRBD1 or TRBD2 (6 bases each). The V gene's germline CDR1 is SGHTA and CDR2 FQGNSA. This CDR3 is 14 amino acids long. The CDR3 nucleotides read TGTGCCAGCAGTTTAGACGGGGGCTTAGAGACCCAGTACTTC. This translates into CASSLDGGLETQYF.

The chain couples TRBV18 to TRBJ2-7; a possible D gene is TRBD1 (5 bases). In germline, CDR1 is KGHSH, CDR2 LQKENI. Trimming cost V 3 bases and J 2 bases, with 11 bases left between them. The CDR3 is made up of 14 amino acids. CDR3 loop: CASSPHPGTYEQYF. The CDR3 nucleotides are TGTGCCAGCTCACCGCATCCAGGGACCTACGAGCAGTACTTC.

The rearrangement links TRBV20-1 to TRBJ1-4, with TRBD1 as a possible D gene (5 bases). Trimming left V 3 bases short and J 3 bases short, with 17 bases between. The CDR3 consists of 16 residues. The germline gives CDR1 DFQATT, CDR2 SNEGSKA (reference sequence). The CDR3 DNA follows: TGCAGTGCTAGGGGGACCCCCGGCCGTGCTAATGAAAAACTGTTTTTT. This codes for CSARGTPGRANEKLFF.

The V call is TRBV4-2, the J call TRBJ2-7; D might be TRBD1 (6 bases). Germline V lookup: CDR1 LGHNA, CDR2 YNFKEQ. The ends were cut back, 2 bases at V and 4 bases at J, with 15 bases in the middle. The CDR3 extends over 15 amino acids. The CDR3 loop reads CASSQTGTWLYEQYF. The DNA for the CDR3 is TGTGCCAGCAGCCAAACCGGGACATGGCTTTACGAGCAGTACTTC.

The chain recombines TRBV6-1 with TRBJ1-1, with TRBD1 as a possible D gene (5 bases). There are 16 residues in the CDR3. Germline V gene lookup returns CDR1 MNHNS and CDR2 SASEGT. V lost 6 bases to trimming and J lost 5 bases, with 22 bases between them. CDR3 residues: CASSSLGGWGGTEAFF. The CDR3 coding sequence is TGTGCCAGCAGCTCCCTGGGGGGGTGGGGAGGGACTGAAGCTTTCTTT.

This clonotype was found a few times. The V and J genes are TRBV20-1 and TRBJ2-4; D uncertain. Germline-derived CDR1 and CDR2 are DFQATT and SNEGSKA (reference sequence). Trimming pared 0 bases from V and 3 bases from J, leaving 6 bases between. This CDR3 is 13 amino acids long. CDR3 loop: CSARDLGKNIQYF. CDR3 nucleotide sequence: TGCAGTGCTAGAGATTTAGGCAAAAACATTCAGTACTTC.

This clonotype has more than one count but fewer than ten. The chain carries TRBV20-1 and TRBJ2-4; D perhaps matches TRBD2 (5 bases). V gave up 0 bases and J gave up 8 bases, with 14 bases separating them. This CDR3 is built from 14 residues. Germline CDR1 and CDR2: DFQATT and SNEGSKA (reference sequence). CDR3 DNA: TGCAGTGCTAGAGATCCGGGAAGGACGGACATTCAGTACTTC. It specifies CSARDPGRTDIQYF.

The V and J genes are TRBV2 and TRBJ2-5; 11 bases align to TRBD2. This CDR3 is 14 amino acids long. Germline CDR1 is SNHLY and CDR2 is FYNNEI. J gave up 1 base and V 7 bases, and 2 bases lay outside the gene matches. The CDR3 sequence is CASTGLAVQETQYF. The CDR3 bases are TGTGCCAGCACGGGACTAGCGGTCCAAGAGACCCAGTACTTC.

This clonotype was detected only a few times. The rearrangement uses TRBV5-1 and TRBJ2-1; 9 nucleotides agree with TRBD1. Looked up from germline, CDR1 is SGHRS and CDR2 is YFSETQ. The length of the CDR3 is 16 residues. V dropped 4 bases and J dropped 5; count of bases not matched to a gene: 10. The DNA of the CDR3 is TGCGCCAGCAGCCCAACAGGGGGCAACGTCAACAATGAGCAGTTCTTC. Translated: CASSPTGGNVNNEQFF.

V gene TRBV18 combines with J gene TRBJ1-5; D ambiguous. Trimming took 3 bases from V and 4 from J, leaving 7 bases between them. Germline CDR1 and CDR2: KGHSH and LQKENI. This CDR3 is built from 13 residues. Here the CDR3 reads CASSPDANQPQHF. The CDR3 coding sequence is TGTGCCAGCTCACCTGACGCAAATCAGCCCCAGCATTTT. The full variable domain, with the rest looked up from reference TRBV18 and TRBJ1-5, is NAGVMQNPRHLVRRRGQEARLRCSPMKGHSHVYWYRQLPEEGLKFMVYLQKENIIDESGMPKERFSAEFPKEGPSILRIQQVVRGDSAAYFCASSPDANQPQHFGDGTRLSIL.

In its sample, this clonotype was seen many times. The chain has TRBV7-2 and TRBJ1-1; D not certain. Germline CDR1 is SGHTA and CDR2 is FQGNSA. Trimming removed 8 bases at V and 1 base at J, with 8 bases between. The CDR3 is made up of 12 amino acids. CDR3 DNA sequence: TGTGCCAGCTCCGAAGGGAACACTGAAGCTTTCTTT. Translating gives CASSEGNTEAFF.

CDR3 protein: CASSDRNNEQFF. DNA of the CDR3: TGTGCCAGTTCGGATAGAAACAATGAGCAGTTCTTC. The chain links TRBV27 to TRBJ2-1; D gene ambiguous. Per germline, CDR1 MNHEY and CDR2 SMNVEV (reference sequence). Trimming took 9 bases from V and 5 from J, leaving 11 bases between them. This CDR3 has 12 amino acids.

This clonotype was detected only a few times. The genes are TRBV20-1 and TRBJ2-5; the match to TRBD1 covers 8 bases. Germline V gene sequence: CDR1 DFQATT, CDR2 SNEGSKA (reference sequence). The CDR3 extends over 11 amino acids. Here the CDR3 DNA reads TGCACTGGGGACAGGCAAGAGACCCAGTACTTC. It codes for CTGDRQETQYF.

This clonotype came up a few times. The chain recombines TRBV10-3 with TRBJ1-1, with D perhaps matching TRBD1 (5 bases). Germline lookup yields CDR1 ENHRY and CDR2 SYGVKD. The CDR3 is 11 residues long. Trimming shortened V by 4 bases and J by 8 bases, and 8 bases separated the two germline ends. CDR3 DNA: TGTGCCATCAGTGCCGGGACGGAAGCTTTCTTT. Translation: CAISAGTEAFF.

This clonotype was found a few times. The J gene is TRBJ2-3, the V gene TRBV19; D unclear. V lost 10 bases and J lost 4, with 9 bases in between. The CDR3 extends over 11 amino acids. In germline, CDR1 is LNHDA, CDR2 SQIVND (reference sequence). The CDR3 DNA reads TGTGCCACCAGAAGGGCAGATACGCAGTATTTT. Amino acids: CATRRADTQYF.

The chain joins TRBV7-8 to TRBJ2-7, with D hard to call. The CDR3 consists of 17 residues. The V gene lost 1 base and the J gene lost 3 bases, with 19 bases spanning the gap. Germline V CDR1 and CDR2: SGHVS, FQNEAQ. This CDR3 is CASSLGHRRSKFYEQYF. CDR3 coding DNA: TGTGCCAGCAGCTTAGGTCATCGTCGCTCGAAGTTCTACGAGCAGTACTTC.

There are a few counts of this clonotype. The rearrangement joins TRBV5-4 to TRBJ1-4; 10 positions agree with TRBD1. This CDR3 spans 14 amino acids. V lost 6 bases to trimming and J lost 6 bases; unmatched junction nucleotides: 5. The V gene's germline CDR1 is SGHNT and CDR2 YYREEE (reference sequence). The CDR3 region has the DNA TGTGCCAGCAACAACGGACAGGGGGATGAAAAACTGTTTTTT. As protein: CASNNGQGDEKLFF. The whole variable domain, filled in from reference TRBV5-4 and TRBJ1-4, reads ETGVTQSPTHLIKTRGQQVTLRCSSQSGHNTVSWYQQALGQGPQFIFQYYREEENGRGNFPPRFSGLQFPNYSSELNVNALELDDSALYLCASNNGQGDEKLFFGSGTQLSVL.

V usage is TRBV5-4 and J usage is TRBJ1-4; the match to TRBD1 covers 7 bases. CDR3 length: 13 amino acids. Per the germline V gene, CDR1 is SGHNT and CDR2 is YYREEE (reference sequence). The V and J ends lost 1 base and 7 bases, in that order; junction bases with no gene match: 1. The CDR3 here is CASSLSGGEKLFF. The DNA of the CDR3 is TGTGCCAGCAGCTTGTCAGGGGGTGAAAAACTGTTTTTT. Supplemented by reference TRBV5-4 and TRBJ1-4, the full variable domain reads ETGVTQSPTHLIKTRGQQVTLRCSSQSGHNTVSWYQQALGQGPQFIFQYYREEENGRGNFPPRFSGLQFPNYSSELNVNALELDDSALYLCASSLSGGEKLFFGSGTQLSVL.

This chain connects TRBV24-1 to TRBJ1-1; unclear D gene. CDR3 size: 13 residues. Trimming took 0 bases from V and 7 from J, leaving 8 bases between them. Per germline, CDR1 KGHDR and CDR2 SFDVKD. This CDR3 reads CATSDLHTGEAFF. CDR3 sequence (DNA): TGTGCCACCAGTGATTTGCACACGGGTGAAGCTTTCTTT.

This clonotype turned up a few times. The chain has TRBV6-2 or TRBV6-3 and TRBJ2-1; weak D call: TRBD1 (6 bases). This CDR3 comprises 21 residues. The ends were cut back, 4 bases at V and 6 bases at J, with 34 bases in the middle. Germline lookup yields CDR1 MNHEY and CDR2 SVGEGT. The CDR3 loop is CASSLHTGLGTWTSLFNEQFF. The DNA for the CDR3 is TGTGCCAGCAGTTTACATACAGGGCTAGGTACGTGGACTTCACTATTCAATGAGCAGTTCTTC.

This sequence joins TRBV7-2 and TRBJ2-5; D gene unclear. Trimming shortened V by 3 bases and J by 0 bases, and 8 bases separated the two germline ends. This CDR3 has 14 residues. Germline CDR1 and CDR2: SGHTA and FQGNSA. Here the CDR3 reads CASSFRRNQETQYF. The CDR3 bases are TGTGCCAGCAGCTTCCGGCGGAACCAAGAGACCCAGTACTTC.

The sample holds a few counts of this clonotype. J is TRBJ2-1 and V is TRBV12-3 or TRBV12-4; 8 nucleotides match TRBD2. The CDR3 loop spans 14 amino acids. V gave up 3 bases and J gave up 8 bases; unmatched junction bases: 6. This CDR3 is CASSLAGGMDEQFF. For the CDR3, the DNA is TGTGCCAGCAGTTTGGCGGGGGGCATGGATGAGCAGTTCTTC.

This clonotype was seen ten or more times. CDR3 protein: CASSLEGTSNYEQYF. CDR3 nucleotides: TGTGCCAGCAGCTTAGAGGGGACTAGTAACTACGAGCAGTACTTC. The chain uses TRBV7-6 and TRBJ2-7; TRBD2 matches at 8 bases. Germline CDR1 SGHVS, CDR2 FNYEAQ. V shed 1 base and J 3 bases; nucleotides not matched to a gene: 5. The CDR3 covers 15 residues.

This clonotype occurred a few times. The chain is built from TRBV27 and TRBJ1-4; D call uncertain. The length of the CDR3 is 13 residues. Germline V gene lookup returns CDR1 MNHEY and CDR2 SMNVEV (reference sequence). The V end was cut by 1 base, the J end by 8 bases, with 8 bases between. The CDR3 loop is CASSLWDGEKLFF. The CDR3 region has the DNA TGTGCCAGCAGTTTATGGGATGGCGAAAAACTGTTTTTT.

This clonotype was recorded at least ten times. The chain carries TRBV7-3 and TRBJ2-3; 7 positions agree with TRBD2. Trimming took 1 base from V and 6 from J; bases not matched to a gene: 10. Germline V CDR1 and CDR2: SGHTA, FQGTGA. The CDR3 extends over 16 amino acids. The CDR3 DNA is TGTGCCAGCAGCTTAAGGGTGGGAGGGCCGGCGGATACGCAGTATTTT. Protein: CASSLRVGGPADTQYF.

In its sample, this clonotype was seen a few times. The J gene is TRBJ2-3, the V gene TRBV7-9; D possibly corresponds to TRBD2 (6 bases). Trimming took off 1 base at V and 6 bases at J, with 17 bases between the two ends. CDR1 SEHNR and CDR2 FQNEAQ come from the germline V gene (reference sequence). This CDR3 spans 16 amino acids. This CDR3 is CASSLGGTVVPDTQYF. In DNA, the CDR3 is TGTGCCAGCAGCTTAGGCGGGACCGTCGTCCCGGATACGCAGTATTTT.

About this clonotype itself: A read error is possible here, since a much larger clone lies one base away. This CDR3 fails to terminate in the conserved phenylalanine or tryptophan, so it likely reflects a read error. The V and J genes are TRBV7-2 and TRBJ2-3; the match to TRBD2 covers 8 bases. Trimming took 5 bases from V and 6 from J; bases not matched to a gene: 7. The CDR3 totals 14 residues. The V gene's germline CDR1 is SGHTA and CDR2 FQGNSA. CDR3 DNA: TGTGCCAGCAGCGAGGGGACTAGAGCCGATACGCAGTATTAT. Its protein product is CASSEGTRADTQYY.